This TCR beta chain was sequenced during a study of control samples from healthy donors and cancer patients (dated by TCRdb to the early 2020s). The junction shows trimming of 3 bases on V and 4 bases on J, plus 6 bases between the germline ends. According to the germline V gene (reference sequence), CDR1 reads SEHNR and CDR2 reads FQNEAQ. CDR3 length: 12 amino acids, cysteine to phenylalanine. Only the CDR3 DNA stays, 36 bases, in frame from base 1. This clone was found once. Its antigen remains unidentified. Per-base quality was not reported, and no clone a single base away is much larger than it. This same CDR3 is encoded by further DNA sequences in the sample. Libraries came from the immunoSEQ multiplex PCR assay. The table comes from immuneACCESS by way of TCRdb, which keeps in-frame sequences with V and J called. Part of the clones is missing from these tables; in studies checked, under half for an unresolved V gene and the rest for unknown reasons. This sample is represented by about 170,000 clones; approximately 92% of them were singletons. 4.1% of the sample is in the top ten clones.

Material for sequencing was blood. The rearrangement joined TRBV7-9 to TRBJ1-2; TRBD1 is a weak D gene call, 6 bases matching. The source is a woman aged 55 to 70 in good health. CDR3 loop: CASSLTGYGYTF. The sequenced DNA: TGTGCCAGCAGCTTGACAGGCTATGGCTACACCTTC.